The 18 T cell receptor beta chains given below trace back to one sample, sequenced in a study of blood T cell repertoires in COVID-19. Clones were read by immunoSEQ multiplex PCR, and TCRdb kept only the in-frame ones, dropping some. The sample holds 250,000 to 300,000 clones, about 87% seen once. The material sequenced was peripheral blood. All receptors derive from a woman between 65 and 79 years old with COVID-19, enrolled during active disease.

The chain combines TRBV2 with TRBJ1-1, with D perhaps matching TRBD1 (5 bases). This CDR3 spans 12 amino acids. The V and J ends lost 4 bases and 7 bases respectively, with 10 bases between them. Germline CDR1 SNHLY, CDR2 FYNNEI. CDR3 coding DNA: TGTGCCAGCAGTGGGGCAGGGAATGAAGCTTTCTTT. This encodes CASSGAGNEAFF.

This CDR3 reads CASSLESPQGRPRDEQFF. Here the CDR3 DNA reads TGTGCCAGCAGCTTAGAGTCGCCACAGGGGCGCCCTAGGGATGAGCAGTTCTTC. The V gene is TRBV11-2, the J gene TRBJ2-1, with 7 bases that match TRBD1. CDR3 length: 18 residues. Trimming removed 0 bases from V and 8 bases from J; junction bases left unmatched: 16. The germline V gene encodes CDR1 SGHAT and CDR2 FQNNGV. The full variable domain, in which reference TRBV11-2 and TRBJ2-1 provide the parts outside the CDR3, is EAGVAQSPRYKIIEKRQSVAFWCNPISGHATLYWYQQILGQGPKLLIQFQNNGVVDDSQLPKDRFSAERLKGVDSTLKIQPAKLEDSAVYLCASSLESPQGRPRDEQFFGPGTRLTVL.

The chain couples TRBV24-1 to TRBJ2-1; 8 bases align to TRBD2. Germline values: CDR1 KGHDR, CDR2 SFDVKD. The CDR3 runs 15 residues. V gave up 9 bases and J gave up 2 bases; unmatched junction bases: 8. CDR3 residues: CATSRGGRPYNEQFF. CDR3 nucleotides: TGTGCCACCTCAAGAGGCGGGAGGCCCTACAATGAGCAGTTCTTC.

J is TRBJ2-1 and V is TRBV10-3; 9 nucleotides match TRBD1. This CDR3 has 15 amino acids. The J segment lost 8 bases and the V segment lost 4 bases, leaving 9 bases of the junction unmatched. Germline values: CDR1 ENHRY, CDR2 SYGVKD. CDR3 sequence reads: CAISAPGQGHDEQFF. Written as DNA, the CDR3 is TGTGCCATCAGTGCCCCGGGACAGGGTCACGATGAGCAGTTCTTC.

The rearrangement joins TRBV9 to TRBJ2-2; possible D gene TRBD2, 6 bases. The V and J ends lost 6 bases and 5 bases respectively, with 17 bases between them. This CDR3 spans 15 amino acids. Germline V gene sequence: CDR1 SGDLS, CDR2 YYNGEE. The CDR3 DNA reads TGTGCCAGCAAAGGAACGGGAGAGGTAACCGGGGAGCTGTTTTTT. Protein sequence: CASKGTGEVTGELFF.

This chain links TRBV6-5 with TRBJ1-2, with TRBD1 matching 9 bases. Germline V gene sequence: CDR1 MNHEY, CDR2 SVGAGI. J lost 7 bases, V lost 4 bases, and 7 bases had no gene match. The CDR3 sequence is 14 residues long. The CDR3 DNA is TGTGCCAGCAGTTCCCTGGACAGGGGAGCTGGCTACACCTTC. Protein sequence: CASSSLDRGAGYTF.

The chain joins TRBV9 to TRBJ2-1; possibly TRBD2 for D (6 bases). Germline CDR1 is SGDLS and CDR2 is YYNGEE. V dropped 3 bases and J dropped 1 base, with 14 bases sitting between them. The CDR3 spans 16 residues. The CDR3 spells CASSGPWGESYNEQFF. CDR3 DNA: TGTGCCAGCAGCGGACCATGGGGGGAGTCCTACAATGAGCAGTTCTTC.

This chain uses TRBV5-1 with TRBJ1-3; 8 positions match TRBD1. Germline CDR1 SGHRS, CDR2 YFSETQ. Losses at the gene ends were 4 bases for V and 7 bases for J; bases not matched to a gene: 4. This CDR3 has 13 amino acids. CDR3 coding DNA: TGCGCCAGCAGCAAGGGACAGGACAACACCATATATTTT. It translates to CASSKGQDNTIYF.

This clone is a singleton in its sample. V is TRBV3-1 (or the pseudogene TRBV3-2) and J is TRBJ2-5; TRBD2 is a possible D gene (6 bases). CDR3 size: 16 residues. Germline CDR1 is LGHDT and CDR2 is YNNKEL (reference sequence). V was clipped by 0 bases and J by 1 base, with 12 bases between them. The CDR3 region is CASSQDRGSVQETQYF. The CDR3 DNA reads TGTGCCAGCAGCCAAGATCGGGGGTCCGTCCAAGAGACCCAGTACTTC.

The chain has TRBV19 and TRBJ2-5, with TRBD2 matching 11 bases. V dropped 7 bases and J dropped 5; count of bases not matched to a gene: 9. The germline V gene has CDR1 LNHDA and CDR2 SQIVND (reference sequence). The CDR3 contains 15 residues. The CDR3 sequence: CASNKLAGVGETQYF. The DNA of the CDR3 is TGTGCCAGTAATAAACTAGCGGGAGTTGGCGAGACCCAGTACTTC.

The chain has TRBV20-1 and TRBJ2-5; D unresolved. The CDR3 has 11 residues. The germline CDR1 and CDR2 sequences are DFQATT and SNEGSKA (reference sequence). The V end lost 3 bases, the J end lost 2 bases, and 4 bases lay between the germline ends. The CDR3 nucleotides read TGCAGTGCTAGCGGTCAAGAGACCCAGTACTTC. Translation gives CSASGQETQYF.

The genes are TRBV5-1 and TRBJ2-7; TRBD2 matches at 9 bases. The CDR3 is 14 residues long. The germline V gene encodes CDR1 SGHRS and CDR2 YFSETQ. With V trimmed by 4 bases and J by 5 bases, 7 bases remained unmatched. The CDR3 loop reads CASSRGTSLNEQYF. The CDR3, as DNA: TGCGCCAGCAGCCGCGGGACTAGCTTGAACGAGCAGTACTTC. Full variable domain (rest looked up from reference TRBV5-1 and TRBJ2-7): KAGVTQTPRYLIKTRGQQVTLSCSPISGHRSVSWYQQTPGQGLQFLFEYFSETQRNKGNFPGRFSGRQFSNSRSEMNVSTLELGDSALYLCASSRGTSLNEQYFGPGTRLTVT.

V gene TRBV7-9 combines with J gene TRBJ2-7, with 7 bases aligning to TRBD1. Germline V gene lookup returns CDR1 SEHNR and CDR2 FQNEAQ (reference sequence). This CDR3 has 14 residues. V gave up 4 bases and J gave up 2 bases; unmatched junction bases: 5. Written as DNA, the CDR3 is TGTGCCAGCAGCTCCCGGGACAGCCCCTACGAGCAGTACTTC. Its translation is CASSSRDSPYEQYF.

Only a few counts were recorded for this clone. This chain uses TRBV5-4 with TRBJ2-1; no definite D call. Germline V gives CDR1 SGHNT, CDR2 YYREEE (reference sequence). With 0 bases removed from V and 8 bases from J, the gap between germline ends came to 9 bases. The CDR3 length is 13 residues. DNA of the CDR3: TGTGCCAGCAGCTTGGAGATTGTAGATGAGCAGTTCTTC. This codes for CASSLEIVDEQFF. Full variable domain (remainder filled in from reference TRBV5-4 and TRBJ2-1): ETGVTQSPTHLIKTRGQQVTLRCSSQSGHNTVSWYQQALGQGPQFIFQYYREEENGRGNFPPRFSGLQFPNYSSELNVNALELDDSALYLCASSLEIVDEQFFGPGTRLTVL.

This rearrangement joins TRBV29-1 to TRBJ1-1, with 7 bases fitting TRBD1. The CDR3 extends over 13 amino acids. CDR1 SQVTM and CDR2 ANQGSEA come from the germline V gene. The trim removed 7 bases at V and 2 bases at J, leaving 7 bases unmatched. CDR3 in amino acids: CSGQTGYNTEAFF. The CDR3 DNA follows: TGCAGCGGCCAGACAGGGTATAACACTGAAGCTTTCTTT.

This chain joins TRBV27 and TRBJ2-2, with 11 bases fitting TRBD1. J lost 4 bases, V lost 7 bases, and 8 bases had no gene match. The CDR3 consists of 16 residues. CDR1 MNHEY and CDR2 SMNVEV come from the germline V gene (reference sequence). The DNA of the CDR3 is TGTGCCAGCATGTGGAGGACAGGGGGCTTCACCGGGGAGCTGTTTTTT. Residues: CASMWRTGGFTGELFF.

As for this clone: Other DNA sequences of this sample code for an identical CDR3. The chain couples TRBV30 to TRBJ2-5; unclear D gene. V was clipped by 0 bases and J by 4 bases, with 6 bases between them. Looked up from germline, CDR1 is GTSNPN and CDR2 is SVGIG (reference sequence). This CDR3 has 12 residues. CDR3 nucleotide sequence: TGTGCCTGGAGTGTCGCAGGAGAGACCCAGTACTTC. Its protein product is CAWSVAGETQYF.

This clone was recorded a few times. Different DNA sequences within this sample yield the same CDR3. The chain links TRBV20-1 to TRBJ1-2, with D unresolved. The CDR3 has 11 amino acids. The germline V gene has CDR1 DFQATT and CDR2 SNEGSKA (reference sequence). Deletions cut 3 bases from V and 3 bases from J, with 5 bases between. CDR3 sequence: CSASTDYGYTF. DNA for the CDR3: TGCAGTGCTAGTACGGACTATGGCTACACCTTC.